One and the same sample provided the 21 T cell receptor beta chains below, sequenced in a study of blood T cell repertoires in COVID-19. The repertoire was sequenced with immunoSEQ multiplex PCR; TCRdb's copy has only in-frame clones and lacks some. The table includes approximately 200,000 clones, about 88% detected once. Sequencing was done on a sample of peripheral blood. All receptors come from a man in his sixties or seventies with acute or convalescent COVID-19.

This clone appeared a single time. The rearrangement links TRBV25-1 to TRBJ2-1, with D possibly TRBD2 on 6 matching bases. Germline values: CDR1 MGHDK, CDR2 SYGVNS. Trimming shortened V by 4 bases and J by 10 bases, and 8 bases separated the two germline ends. The CDR3 runs to 11 residues. The CDR3: CASSAGLEQFF. DNA of the CDR3: TGTGCCAGCAGTGCGGGACTGGAGCAGTTCTTC.

The rearrangement uses TRBV3-1 (or the pseudogene TRBV3-2) and TRBJ1-1, with 7 bases lining up with TRBD1. The CDR3 is 13 residues long. Germline V gene lookup returns CDR1 LGHDT and CDR2 YNNKEL (reference sequence). The J segment lost 11 bases and the V segment lost 1 base, leaving 7 bases of the junction unmatched. This CDR3 is CASSQGGGNRAFF. As DNA, the CDR3 is TGTGCCAGCAGCCAAGGAGGGGGCAACCGGGCTTTCTTT.

The rearrangement links TRBV27 to TRBJ1-1, with TRBD1 matching over 10 bases. The germline V gene has CDR1 MNHEY and CDR2 SMNVEV (reference sequence). The CDR3 loop spans 13 amino acids. V trimming: 11 bases; J trimming: 10 bases; junction bases outside the gene matches: 13. Here the CDR3 reads CADPTGGGSSAFF. The CDR3 nucleotides are TGTGCCGATCCGACAGGGGGCGGTTCGTCAGCTTTCTTT.

This chain connects TRBV9 to TRBJ2-7, with D possibly matching TRBD1 (5 bases). CDR1 SGDLS and CDR2 YYNGEE come from the germline V gene. V was clipped by 0 bases and J by 3 bases, with 19 bases between them. The CDR3 has 17 residues. In DNA form, the CDR3 reads TGTGCCAGCAGCGTAGGGCATGGGGCCAGCTTTGGCTACGAGCAGTACTTC. It encodes CASSVGHGASFGYEQYF.

The chain joins TRBV27 to TRBJ2-7; 7 positions match TRBD2. Germline assignment: CDR1 MNHEY and CDR2 SMNVEV (reference sequence). The CDR3 extends over 17 amino acids. Trimming took 5 bases from V and 2 from J; bases not matched to a gene: 15. CDR3 sequence: CASSLYSSLGGAYEQYF. CDR3 sequence (DNA): TGTGCCAGCAGTCTCTATTCCTCCCTTGGGGGGGCCTACGAGCAGTACTTC.

The chain joins TRBV9 to TRBJ2-1; possibly TRBD2 for D (6 bases). V was pared by 0 bases and J by 5 bases, with 18 bases between. Per germline, CDR1 SGDLS and CDR2 YYNGEE. The CDR3 covers 17 residues. As DNA, the CDR3 is TGTGCCAGCAGCGTAGCCCAGCCTAGTGCGGGGAACAATGAGCAGTTCTTC. It is translated as CASSVAQPSAGNNEQFF.

In DNA, the CDR3 is TGTGCCAGCACCCTACAGGTTTTTGCTTCCGAGCAGTACTTC. It specifies CASTLQVFASEQYF. The chain has TRBV28 and TRBJ2-7; TRBD1 is a possible D gene (5 bases). Looked up from germline, CDR1 is MDHEN and CDR2 is SYDVKM. V dropped 7 bases and J dropped 6 bases, with 19 bases sitting between them. The CDR3 is made up of 14 amino acids.

The chain recombines TRBV19 with TRBJ2-1; TRBD2 agrees at 8 bases. The CDR3 runs to 16 residues. Germline CDR1 and CDR2: LNHDA and SQIVND (reference sequence). The trim removed 3 bases at V and 7 bases at J, leaving 11 bases unmatched. The CDR3 reads CASSIGGLAGGNEQFF. As DNA, the CDR3 is TGTGCCAGTAGTATTGGGGGGCTAGCGGGCGGTAATGAGCAGTTCTTC. The entire variable domain, with the rest obtained from reference TRBV19 and TRBJ2-1, is as follows: DGGITQSPKYLFRKEGQNVTLSCEQNLNHDAMYWYRQDPGQGLRLIYYSQIVNDFQKGDIAEGYSVSREKKESFPLTVTSAQKNPTAFYLCASSIGGLAGGNEQFFGPGTRLTVL.

The CDR3 protein is CASSIDRRQSEAFF. CDR3 in DNA: TGTGCCAGTAGTATAGATCGAAGACAGTCTGAAGCTTTCTTT. The chain carries TRBV19 and TRBJ1-1; maybe TRBD1 (5 bases). Germline V gives CDR1 LNHDA, CDR2 SQIVND (reference sequence). The V end lost 0 bases, the J end lost 6 bases, and 11 bases lay between the germline ends. CDR3 length: 14 amino acids.

The V and J genes are TRBV2 and TRBJ1-1; 7 bases fit TRBD1. Unmatched junction bases numbered 1, after V lost 6 bases and J lost 0 bases. The length of the CDR3 is 13 residues. Germline V gene sequence: CDR1 SNHLY, CDR2 FYNNEI. DNA of the CDR3: TGTGCCAGCAGGGACAGGCTGAACACTGAAGCTTTCTTT. Translated, it gives CASRDRLNTEAFF.

The chain carries TRBV7-9 and TRBJ2-7, with D tentatively TRBD2 (5 bases). The CDR3 is made up of 14 amino acids. CDR1 SEHNR and CDR2 FQNEAQ come from the germline V gene (reference sequence). V was pared by 5 bases and J by 0 bases, with 11 bases between. The CDR3 loop reads CASSRSRGSYEQYF. For the CDR3, the DNA is TGTGCCAGCAGCCGAAGTCGGGGCTCCTACGAGCAGTACTTC.

This chain connects TRBV3-1 (or the pseudogene TRBV3-2) to TRBJ2-7; D might be TRBD1 (6 bases). Germline CDR1 LGHDT, CDR2 YNNKEL (reference sequence). CDR3 length: 16 residues. Trimming took off 0 bases at V and 2 bases at J, with 14 bases between the two ends. The CDR3 reads CASSQDPGTSTYEQYF. CDR3 DNA sequence: TGTGCCAGCAGCCAAGACCCCGGGACAAGTACCTACGAGCAGTACTTC.

This clone turned up a few times. The chain couples TRBV3-1 (or the pseudogene TRBV3-2) to TRBJ1-5, with D maybe TRBD1 (6 bases). In germline, CDR1 is LGHDT, CDR2 YNNKEL (reference sequence). CDR3 size: 17 residues. V was cut by 0 bases and J by 2 bases, with 14 bases left in between. This CDR3 reads CASSQDSRQAGNQPQHF. CDR3 sequence (DNA): TGTGCCAGCAGCCAAGATTCCCGACAGGCTGGCAATCAGCCCCAGCATTTT.

This clone was detected only a few times. The rearrangement links TRBV19 to TRBJ2-7; 8 nucleotides line up with TRBD2. Germline assignment: CDR1 LNHDA and CDR2 SQIVND (reference sequence). The CDR3 runs 16 residues. V shed 5 bases and J 2 bases; nucleotides not matched to a gene: 11. In DNA form, the CDR3 reads TGTGCCAGTAGTCTGAGTCCGAGCGGGGGAACCTACGAGCAGTACTTC. It specifies CASSLSPSGGTYEQYF.

This clone was observed once. The V and J genes are TRBV10-2 and TRBJ2-3; 10 nucleotides match TRBD2. The germline V gene encodes CDR1 WSHSY and CDR2 SAAADI. CDR3 size: 16 residues. The J segment lost 6 bases and the V segment lost 3 bases, leaving 9 bases of the junction unmatched. The CDR3 is CASSEGASGRWDTQYF. In DNA, the CDR3 is TGCGCCAGCAGTGAAGGGGCTAGCGGGAGATGGGATACGCAGTATTTT.

The rearrangement uses TRBV9 and TRBJ1-3, with 8 bases lining up with TRBD1. The germline gives CDR1 SGDLS, CDR2 YYNGEE. J was trimmed by 3 bases and V by 2 bases; bases with no gene match: 13. The CDR3 has 18 residues. The DNA of the CDR3 is TGTGCCAGCAGCGTGGGCCCAGTCGACAGGGGATTTGGAAACACCATATATTTT. It is translated as CASSVGPVDRGFGNTIYF.

For this clone: Other DNA sequences within the sample encode an identical CDR3. The chain carries TRBV28 and TRBJ2-1, with TRBD2 identical over 13 bases. The CDR3 sequence is 16 residues long. The V and J ends lost 4 bases and 6 bases, in that order; junction bases with no gene match: 6. Germline loops: CDR1 MDHEN, CDR2 SYDVKM. The CDR3 reads CASSSPGTSGINEQFF. The CDR3 DNA reads TGTGCCAGCAGTTCGCCCGGGACTAGCGGGATCAATGAGCAGTTCTTC.

The chain couples TRBV5-1 to TRBJ1-2; 10 bases line up with TRBD1. Per the germline V gene, CDR1 is SGHRS and CDR2 is YFSETQ. The CDR3 runs 15 residues. V dropped 4 bases and J dropped 8; count of bases not matched to a gene: 11. The CDR3 region is CASSLTGTGVMGYTF. The CDR3 DNA reads as TGCGCCAGCAGCCTAACCGGGACAGGGGTTATGGGCTACACCTTC.

Here the CDR3 DNA reads TGTGCCAGCAGTTTTGGTGGGACACTTAGCACAGATACGCAGTATTTT. Its protein is CASSFGGTLSTDTQYF. The genes are TRBV27 and TRBJ2-3; D may be TRBD1 (6 bases). Germline V gene lookup returns CDR1 MNHEY and CDR2 SMNVEV (reference sequence). V was clipped by 3 bases and J by 0 bases, with 13 bases between them. The CDR3 length is 16 residues.

The table lists this clone with a few counts. The chain combines TRBV7-9 with TRBJ1-5, with 8 bases aligning to TRBD1. The CDR3 extends over 17 amino acids. In germline, CDR1 is SEHNR, CDR2 FQNEAQ (reference sequence). V was pared by 1 base and J by 4 bases, with 9 bases of the junction left unmatched. The CDR3 bases are TGTGCCAGCAGCTTAGGGTTCGTGGACAGGGAAAATCAGCCCCAGCATTTT. Encoded protein: CASSLGFVDRENQPQHF.

The chain is built from TRBV7-2 and TRBJ1-1; possibly TRBD1 for D (6 bases). From germline, CDR1 is SGHTA and CDR2 FQGNSA. The V gene lost 6 bases and the J gene lost 7 bases, with 18 bases spanning the gap. This CDR3 contains 14 residues. The CDR3 is CASSFPRTASEAFF. The CDR3 region has the DNA TGTGCCAGCAGTTTTCCGAGGACAGCCAGTGAAGCTTTCTTT.